This T cell receptor (beta chain) is drawn from a study of blood T cell repertoires in COVID-19. Overall study context: Acute and convalescent COVID-19 specimens originated in the United States, Italy and Spain. Nucleic acid was either cDNA or gDNA, and it came from T cells, B-cell-depleted T cells, or PBMCs.

V lost 5 bases and J lost 8, with 10 bases in between. Germline assignment: CDR1 WNHNN and CDR2 SYGVQD (reference sequence). CDR3 size: 12 residues. Sequencing was performed with immunoSEQ multiplex PCR; in TCRdb, only in-frame clones are kept and a portion is missing. The sample carries over 120,000 clones, around nine tenths recorded once. This clonotype originated in a woman in her forties or fifties with acute or convalescent COVID-19. Sequenced material: peripheral blood. V is TRBV10-1 and J is TRBJ1-3, with D possibly TRBD1 on 5 matching bases. This CDR3 is CASSQGWDTIYF. CDR3 nucleotide sequence: TGCGCCAGCAGTCAGGGTTGGGACACCATATATTTT.